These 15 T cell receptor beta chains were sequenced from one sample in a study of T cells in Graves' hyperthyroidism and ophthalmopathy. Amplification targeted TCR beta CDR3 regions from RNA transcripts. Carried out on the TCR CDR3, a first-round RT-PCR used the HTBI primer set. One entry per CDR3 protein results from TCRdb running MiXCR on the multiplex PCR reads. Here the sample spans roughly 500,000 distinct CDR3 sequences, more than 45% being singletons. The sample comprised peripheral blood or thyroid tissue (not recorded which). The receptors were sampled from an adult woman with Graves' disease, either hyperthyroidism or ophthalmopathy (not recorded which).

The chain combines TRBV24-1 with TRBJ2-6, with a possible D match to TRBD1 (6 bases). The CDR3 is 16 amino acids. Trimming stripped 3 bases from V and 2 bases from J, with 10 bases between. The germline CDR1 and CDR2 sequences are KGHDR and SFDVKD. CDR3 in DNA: TGTGCCACCAGTGATGGACCAGGGGCTGGGGCCAACGTCCTGACTTTC. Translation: CATSDGPGAGANVLTF.

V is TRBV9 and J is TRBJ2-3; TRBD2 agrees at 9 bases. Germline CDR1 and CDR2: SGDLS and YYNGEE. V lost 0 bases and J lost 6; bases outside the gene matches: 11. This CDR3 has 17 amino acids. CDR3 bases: TGTGCCAGCAGCGTAGAATCGGCGACTAGCGGCTCCGATACGCAGTATTTT. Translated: CASSVESATSGSDTQYF.

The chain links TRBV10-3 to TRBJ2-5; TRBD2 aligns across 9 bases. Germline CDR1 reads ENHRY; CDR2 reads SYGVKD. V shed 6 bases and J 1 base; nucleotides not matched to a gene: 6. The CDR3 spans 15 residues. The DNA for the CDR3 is TGTGCCATCAGAGCAGGACTAGCGAGCCAAGAGACCCAGTACTTC. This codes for CAIRAGLASQETQYF.

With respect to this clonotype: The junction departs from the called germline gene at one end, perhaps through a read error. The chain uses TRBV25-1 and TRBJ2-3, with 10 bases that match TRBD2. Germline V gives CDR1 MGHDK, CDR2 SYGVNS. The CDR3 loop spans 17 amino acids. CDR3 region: CACSAHAGTSAIDTQYF. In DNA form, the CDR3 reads TGTGCCTGCAGTGCACACGCCGGGACTAGCGCGATAGATACGCAGTATTTT.

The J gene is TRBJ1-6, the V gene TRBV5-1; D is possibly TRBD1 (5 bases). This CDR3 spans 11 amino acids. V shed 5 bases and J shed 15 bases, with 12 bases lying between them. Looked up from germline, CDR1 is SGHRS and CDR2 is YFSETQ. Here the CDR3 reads CASRLAGVLHF. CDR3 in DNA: TGCGCCAGCAGACTAGCGGGGGTCCTCCACTTT.

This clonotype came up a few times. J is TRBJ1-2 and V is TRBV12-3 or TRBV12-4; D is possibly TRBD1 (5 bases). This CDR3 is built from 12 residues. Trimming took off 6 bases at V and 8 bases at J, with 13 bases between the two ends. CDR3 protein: CASSLWGSGYTF. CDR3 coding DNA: TGTGCCAGCAGCTTGTGGGGGTCGGGCTACACCTTC.

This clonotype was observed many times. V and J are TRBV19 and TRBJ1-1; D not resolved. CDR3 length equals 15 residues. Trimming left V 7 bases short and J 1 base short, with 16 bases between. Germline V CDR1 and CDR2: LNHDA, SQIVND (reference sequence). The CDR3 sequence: CASIAVGRWNTEAFF. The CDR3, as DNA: TGTGCCAGTATCGCCGTCGGGCGGTGGAACACTGAAGCTTTCTTT.

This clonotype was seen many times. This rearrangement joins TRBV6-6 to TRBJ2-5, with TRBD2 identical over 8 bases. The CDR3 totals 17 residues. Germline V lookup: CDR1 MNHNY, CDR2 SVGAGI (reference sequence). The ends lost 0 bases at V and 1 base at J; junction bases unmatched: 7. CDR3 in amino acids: CASSYSILAGSQETQYF. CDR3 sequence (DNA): TGTGCCAGCAGTTACTCAATCCTAGCGGGCTCCCAAGAGACCCAGTACTTC.

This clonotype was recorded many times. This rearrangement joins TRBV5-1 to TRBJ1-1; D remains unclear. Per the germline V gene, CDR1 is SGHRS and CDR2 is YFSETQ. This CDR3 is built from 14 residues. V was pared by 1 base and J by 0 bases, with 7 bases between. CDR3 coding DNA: TGCGCCAGCAGCTTGAACGATTTGAACACTGAAGCTTTCTTT. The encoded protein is CASSLNDLNTEAFF. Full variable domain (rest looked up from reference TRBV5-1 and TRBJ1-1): KAGVTQTPRYLIKTRGQQVTLSCSPISGHRSVSWYQQTPGQGLQFLFEYFSETQRNKGNFPGRFSGRQFSNSRSEMNVSTLELGDSALYLCASSLNDLNTEAFFGQGTRLTVV.

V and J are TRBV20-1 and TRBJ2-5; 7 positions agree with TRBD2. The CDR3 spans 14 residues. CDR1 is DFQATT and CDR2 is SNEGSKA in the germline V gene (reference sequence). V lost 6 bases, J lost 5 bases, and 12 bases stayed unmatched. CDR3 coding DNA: TGCAGTGCCCCTTCGTGGCGGGAGTACGAGACCCAGTACTTC. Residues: CSAPSWREYETQYF.

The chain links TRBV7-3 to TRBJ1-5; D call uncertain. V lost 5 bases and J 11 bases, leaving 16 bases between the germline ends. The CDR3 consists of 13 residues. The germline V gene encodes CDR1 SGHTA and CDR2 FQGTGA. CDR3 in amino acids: CASSLRMGGAQHF. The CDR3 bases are TGTGCCAGCAGCCTCCGGATGGGCGGGGCCCAGCATTTT.

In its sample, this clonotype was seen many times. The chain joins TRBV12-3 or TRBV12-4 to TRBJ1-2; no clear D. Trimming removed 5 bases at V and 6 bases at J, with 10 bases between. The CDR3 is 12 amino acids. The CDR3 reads CASSILGDGYTF. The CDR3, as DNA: TGTGCCAGCAGTATCTTGGGTGATGGCTACACCTTC.

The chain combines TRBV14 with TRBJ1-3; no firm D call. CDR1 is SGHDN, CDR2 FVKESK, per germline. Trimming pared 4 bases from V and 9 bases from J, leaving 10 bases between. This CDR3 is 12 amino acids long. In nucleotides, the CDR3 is TGTGCCAGCAGCCCTATGGACTCCACCATATATTTT. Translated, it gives CASSPMDSTIYF.

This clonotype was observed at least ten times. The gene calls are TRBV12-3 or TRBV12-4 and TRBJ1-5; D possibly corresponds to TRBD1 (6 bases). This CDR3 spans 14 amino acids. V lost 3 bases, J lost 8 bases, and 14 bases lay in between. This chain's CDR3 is CASSLGGAEKPQHF. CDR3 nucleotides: TGTGCCAGCAGTTTGGGGGGCGCGGAGAAGCCCCAGCATTTT.

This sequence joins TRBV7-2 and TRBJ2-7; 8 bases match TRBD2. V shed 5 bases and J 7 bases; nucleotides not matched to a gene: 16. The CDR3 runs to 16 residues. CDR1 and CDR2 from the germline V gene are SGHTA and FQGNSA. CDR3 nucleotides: TGTGCCAGCAGCCTCCTAGCGGGCAACCCGTCGGGGGAGCAGTACTTC. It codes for CASSLLAGNPSGEQYF.